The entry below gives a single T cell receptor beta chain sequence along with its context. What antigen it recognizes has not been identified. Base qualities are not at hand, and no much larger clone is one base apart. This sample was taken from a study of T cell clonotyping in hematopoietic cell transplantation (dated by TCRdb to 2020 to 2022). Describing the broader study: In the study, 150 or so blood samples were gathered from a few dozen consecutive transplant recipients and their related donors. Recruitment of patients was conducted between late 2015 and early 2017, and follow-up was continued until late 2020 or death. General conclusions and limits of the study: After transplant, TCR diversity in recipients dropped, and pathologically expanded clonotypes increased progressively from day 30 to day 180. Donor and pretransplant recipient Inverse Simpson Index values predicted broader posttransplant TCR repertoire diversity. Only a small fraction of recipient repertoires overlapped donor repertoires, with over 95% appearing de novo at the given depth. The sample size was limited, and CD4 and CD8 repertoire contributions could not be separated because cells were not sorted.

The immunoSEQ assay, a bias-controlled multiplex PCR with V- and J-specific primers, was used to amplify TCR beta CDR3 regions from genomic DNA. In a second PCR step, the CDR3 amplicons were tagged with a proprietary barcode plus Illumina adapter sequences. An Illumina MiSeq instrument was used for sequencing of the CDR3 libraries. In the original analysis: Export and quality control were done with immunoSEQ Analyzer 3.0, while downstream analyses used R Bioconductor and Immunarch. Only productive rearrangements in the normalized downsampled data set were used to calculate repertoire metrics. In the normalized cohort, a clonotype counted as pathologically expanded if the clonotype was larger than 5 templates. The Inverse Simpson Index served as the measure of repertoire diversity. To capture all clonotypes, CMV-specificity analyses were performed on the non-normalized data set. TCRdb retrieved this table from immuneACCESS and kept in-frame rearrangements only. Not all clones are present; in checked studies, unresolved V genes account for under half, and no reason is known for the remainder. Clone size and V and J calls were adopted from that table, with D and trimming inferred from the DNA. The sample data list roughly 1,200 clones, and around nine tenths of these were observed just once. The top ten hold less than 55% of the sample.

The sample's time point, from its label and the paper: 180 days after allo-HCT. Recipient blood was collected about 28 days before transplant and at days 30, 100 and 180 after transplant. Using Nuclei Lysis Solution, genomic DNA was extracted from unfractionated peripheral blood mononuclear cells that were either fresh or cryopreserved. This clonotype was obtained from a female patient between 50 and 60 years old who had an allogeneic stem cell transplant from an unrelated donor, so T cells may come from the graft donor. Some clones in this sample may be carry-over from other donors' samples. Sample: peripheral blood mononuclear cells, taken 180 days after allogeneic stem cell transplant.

Here the CDR3 is given as CASSPTSGSTTEQFF. The nucleotide sequence reads as follows: TGTGCCAGCAGTCCGACTAGCGGGAGTACGACTGAGCAGTTCTTC. The chain links TRBV6-1 with TRBJ2-1; 12 bases in between match TRBD2. The cysteine opens and the phenylalanine closes a CDR3 of 15 amino acids. The retained sequence is limited to the CDR3, 45 bases, with the frame set at the first base. The V end gives up 5 bases and the J end 9 bases, leaving 8 bases in the junction not matched to a gene. From a lookup of the germline V gene, CDR1 and CDR2 are MNHNS and SASEGT.